Presented here are 22 T cell receptor beta chains from one specimen sequenced in a study of blood T cell dynamics during melanoma immunotherapy. The time point was: week 3, after first cycle of checkpoint inhibitor. Sequencing used immunoSEQ multiplex PCR; TCRdb keeps in-frame clones, though not all of them. The sample holds over 15,000 clones, approximately 90% seen once. The input for sequencing was blood, taken from a patient treated with checkpoint blockade. These receptor sequences come from a human donor with melanoma.

The table lists this clone with a few counts. CDR3 nucleotides: TGTGCCAGCCTAAGCGCACTTGGCGGGAGTATTTACGAGCAGTACTTC. It specifies CASLSALGGSIYEQYF. This rearrangement joins TRBV6-6 to TRBJ2-7; 7 bases map to TRBD2. V lost 8 bases, J lost 4 bases, and 17 bases stayed unmatched. The CDR3 extends over 16 amino acids. CDR1 is MNHNY and CDR2 is SVGAGI in the germline V gene (reference sequence).

Worth noting for this clone: Other DNA sequences in the sample encode the same CDR3. The chain links TRBV11-2 to TRBJ2-1; D may be TRBD2 (5 bases). Germline V gene sequence: CDR1 SGHAT, CDR2 FQNNGV. The CDR3 has 14 amino acids. Trimming pared 1 base from V and 5 bases from J, leaving 9 bases between. In DNA form, the CDR3 reads TGTGCCAGCAGCTTAGCGGGGAGACACAATGAGCAGTTCTTC. Protein product: CASSLAGRHNEQFF. The full variable domain, with the rest looked up from reference TRBV11-2 and TRBJ2-1, is EAGVAQSPRYKIIEKRQSVAFWCNPISGHATLYWYQQILGQGPKLLIQFQNNGVVDDSQLPKDRFSAERLKGVDSTLKIQPAKLEDSAVYLCASSLAGRHNEQFFGPGTRLTVL.

The chain joins TRBV27 to TRBJ1-5; D may be TRBD1 (5 bases). The V end lost 5 bases, the J end lost 9 bases, and 14 bases lay between the germline ends. The CDR3 is 13 amino acids. Germline-derived CDR1 and CDR2 are MNHEY and SMNVEV (reference sequence). CDR3 amino acids: CASSPGRYTPQHF. In DNA form, the CDR3 reads TGTGCCAGCAGTCCGGGACGGTACACGCCCCAGCATTTT.

The CDR3 loop reads CASSPLKAVNTEAFF. CDR3 bases: TGTGCCAGCTCACCCCTAAAGGCGGTGAACACTGAAGCTTTCTTT. This chain connects TRBV18 to TRBJ1-1; no definite D call. V was cut by 3 bases and J by 0 bases, with 11 bases left in between. The CDR3 extends over 15 amino acids. CDR1 KGHSH and CDR2 LQKENI come from the germline V gene.

The chain recombines TRBV6-6 with TRBJ1-5; TRBD1 agrees at 9 bases. The length of the CDR3 is 15 residues. Trimming removed 7 bases from V and 7 bases from J; junction bases left unmatched: 11. Germline lookup yields CDR1 MNHNY and CDR2 SVGAGI (reference sequence). The CDR3 DNA is TGTGCCAGCAACCTTGGACAGGGGTGGAACCAGCCCCAGCATTTT. Amino acids: CASNLGQGWNQPQHF.

The chain couples TRBV4-3 to TRBJ2-7, with D possibly being TRBD1 (5 bases). Deletions cut 3 bases from V and 0 bases from J, with 15 bases between. The germline V gene encodes CDR1 LGHNA and CDR2 YSLEER. This CDR3 region has 16 residues. The CDR3 coding sequence is TGCGCCAGCAGCCAGGGTCCCCAGGGCAGCTCCTACGAGCAGTACTTC. Its protein product is CASSQGPQGSSYEQYF.

The chain joins TRBV7-2 to TRBJ2-7; 7 nucleotides match TRBD2. Per the germline V gene, CDR1 is SGHTA and CDR2 is FQGNSA. V shed 0 bases, J shed 3 bases, and the junction held 2 bases outside the gene matches. The CDR3 length is 14 residues. The CDR3 loop is CASSLARTSYEQYF. As DNA, the CDR3 is TGTGCCAGCAGCTTAGCGCGGACTAGCTACGAGCAGTACTTC.

Notes on this clone: Other DNA sequences within the sample encode an identical CDR3. The chain recombines TRBV2 with TRBJ1-3; unclear D gene. The germline gives CDR1 SNHLY, CDR2 FYNNEI. Between the trimmed V and J ends, which lost 3 bases and 0 bases, there was a span of 9 bases. The CDR3 is 15 amino acids. CDR3 residues: CASSDDTASGNTIYF. In nucleotides, the CDR3 is TGTGCCAGCAGTGACGACACTGCCTCTGGAAACACCATATATTTT.

The chain is built from TRBV27 and TRBJ2-7; D might be TRBD1 (6 bases). Trimming removed 2 bases at V and 2 bases at J, with 7 bases between. Germline loops: CDR1 MNHEY, CDR2 SMNVEV (reference sequence). This CDR3 spans 13 amino acids. CDR3 sequence reads: CASSLRQAYEQYF. The CDR3 bases are TGTGCCAGCAGTTTACGACAGGCCTACGAGCAGTACTTC.

The J gene is TRBJ1-3, the V gene TRBV5-1; 7 bases map to TRBD1. Germline V gene sequence: CDR1 SGHRS, CDR2 YFSETQ. The V gene end was trimmed by 1 base and the J gene end by 2 bases; junction bases not matched to a gene: 3. The CDR3 sequence is 15 residues long. This CDR3 reads CASSLTGDPGNTIYF. The CDR3 DNA reads TGCGCCAGCAGCTTGACAGGGGACCCTGGAAACACCATATATTTT.

The chain recombines TRBV7-2 with TRBJ2-1; 11 bases fit TRBD2. The length of the CDR3 is 15 residues. Germline V gives CDR1 SGHTA, CDR2 FQGNSA. J gave up 9 bases and V 1 base, and 5 bases lay outside the gene matches. For the CDR3, the DNA is TGTGCCAGCAGCTTAGACCCGGGACTAGCGGTTGAGCAGTTCTTC. Amino acid sequence: CASSLDPGLAVEQFF. Full variable domain (outside the CDR3, taken from reference TRBV7-2 and TRBJ2-1): GAGVSQSPSNKVTEKGKDVELRCDPISGHTALYWYRQSLGQGLEFLIYFQGNSAPDKSGLPSDRFSAERTGGSVSTLTIQRTQQEDSAVYLCASSLDPGLAVEQFFGPGTRLTVL.

The chain links TRBV27 to TRBJ2-7, with 7 bases fitting TRBD1. From germline, CDR1 is MNHEY and CDR2 SMNVEV (reference sequence). This CDR3 has 15 residues. The V gene end was trimmed by 5 bases and the J gene end by 5 bases; junction bases not matched to a gene: 12. Here the CDR3 reads CASSRGTGTVDEQYF. In nucleotides, the CDR3 is TGTGCCAGCAGTAGAGGAACCGGGACAGTAGACGAGCAGTACTTC.

Concerning this clone: The sample has other DNA sequences that encode this CDR3 too. The chain carries TRBV19 and TRBJ1-2; unclear D gene. CDR3 size: 14 residues. The V gene lost 0 bases and the J gene lost 0 bases, with 5 bases spanning the gap. Germline loops: CDR1 LNHDA, CDR2 SQIVND (reference sequence). The CDR3 here is CASSIETPNYGYTF. The CDR3, as DNA: TGTGCCAGTAGTATAGAGACACCTAACTATGGCTACACCTTC.

Only a few counts were recorded for this clone. The chain uses TRBV28 and TRBJ2-7, with D uncertain. This CDR3 contains 11 residues. Between the trimmed V and J ends, which lost 5 bases and 4 bases, there was a span of 6 bases. Germline-derived CDR1 and CDR2 are MDHEN and SYDVKM. CDR3 sequence reads: CASSKPYEQYF. The CDR3 bases are TGTGCCAGCAGTAAACCTTACGAGCAGTACTTC.

This sequence joins TRBV30 and TRBJ2-7; 10 bases align to TRBD2. The CDR3 runs 18 residues. Germline loops: CDR1 GTSNPN, CDR2 SVGIG (reference sequence). The ends lost 2 bases at V and 4 bases at J; junction bases unmatched: 17. The CDR3 bases are TGTGCCTGGAGTTCCCCGGGCGGGGATAGCGGGAGGCGATACGAGCAGTACTTC. Protein product: CAWSSPGGDSGRRYEQYF.

The chain is built from TRBV5-1 and TRBJ2-5; a weak D match, TRBD2 (6 bases). V lost 0 bases and J lost 2, with 8 bases in between. The CDR3 consists of 14 residues. Germline-derived CDR1 and CDR2 are SGHRS and YFSETQ. The DNA of the CDR3 is TGCGCCAGCAGCTTGGTGGGGAGGCAAGAGACCCAGTACTTC. It specifies CASSLVGRQETQYF. Drawing the rest from reference TRBV5-1 and TRBJ2-5, the complete variable domain is KAGVTQTPRYLIKTRGQQVTLSCSPISGHRSVSWYQQTPGQGLQFLFEYFSETQRNKGNFPGRFSGRQFSNSRSEMNVSTLELGDSALYLCASSLVGRQETQYFGPGTRLLVL.

The rearrangement links TRBV7-9 to TRBJ2-7; 7 bases align to TRBD1. Germline trimming cut 0 bases from V and 2 bases from J; bases unmatched to any gene: 7. In germline, CDR1 is SEHNR, CDR2 FQNEAQ (reference sequence). The CDR3 contains 16 residues. The CDR3 protein is CASSLAQGDNTYEQYF. The CDR3 bases are TGTGCCAGCAGCTTAGCGCAGGGGGACAACACCTACGAGCAGTACTTC.

This chain links TRBV2 with TRBJ1-1; possible D gene TRBD1, 5 bases. V was shortened by 2 bases and J by 3 bases, with 10 bases between the two germline ends. CDR1 is SNHLY and CDR2 is FYNNEI in the germline V gene. The CDR3 spans 14 residues. The DNA of the CDR3 is TGTGCCAGCAGTGAAATGAGGGGAGACACTGAAGCTTTCTTT. It specifies CASSEMRGDTEAFF.

The gene calls are TRBV27 and TRBJ2-5; 8 bases match TRBD2. The J segment lost 2 bases and the V segment lost 5 bases, leaving 10 bases of the junction unmatched. The CDR3 length is 16 residues. Per germline, CDR1 MNHEY and CDR2 SMNVEV (reference sequence). The CDR3 nucleotides read TGTGCCAGCAGTCTCATCGGACTAGCATTGCAAGAGACCCAGTACTTC. This encodes CASSLIGLALQETQYF.

V is TRBV5-1 and J is TRBJ2-7; 7 bases line up with TRBD1. Germline loops: CDR1 SGHRS, CDR2 YFSETQ. With V trimmed by 3 bases and J by 4 bases, 4 bases remained unmatched. The CDR3 covers 13 residues. The CDR3 coding sequence is TGCGCCAGCAGCTACCGGGACAGTTACGAGCAGTACTTC. It encodes CASSYRDSYEQYF.

This chain links TRBV5-4 with TRBJ1-1; unclear D gene. Germline CDR1 and CDR2: SGHNT and YYREEE (reference sequence). The CDR3 runs 16 residues. V lost 0 bases and J lost 0, with 12 bases in between. CDR3 sequence reads: CASSLGSGRLNTEAFF. Written as DNA, the CDR3 is TGTGCCAGCAGCTTGGGGTCGGGCAGGCTGAACACTGAAGCTTTCTTT.

The rearrangement uses TRBV28 and TRBJ1-5; possibly TRBD1 for D (5 bases). From germline, CDR1 is MDHEN and CDR2 SYDVKM. This CDR3 has 15 amino acids. The V end lost 6 bases, the J end lost 2 bases, and 14 bases lay between the germline ends. The CDR3 DNA reads TGTGCCAGCAGAGGGATGGGGCCGCGCAATCAGCCCCAGCATTTT. Amino acids: CASRGMGPRNQPQHF.